Below are 2 T cell receptor beta chains sequenced from a single sample in a study of shared clonotypes between healthy human individuals. Profiling relied on immunoSEQ multiplex PCR, and the TCRdb table lists in-frame clones only, not all of them. The sample has around 1.6 million clones, 98% seen once. Sequenced: naive CD4+ T cells sorted from blood. The subset was: CD45RA+ positively selected. The source of these receptors is a man between 25 and 39 years old in good health.

The J gene is TRBJ2-7, the V gene TRBV6-4; maybe TRBD2 (6 bases). The V gene lost 10 bases and the J gene lost 6 bases, with 22 bases spanning the gap. Germline-derived CDR1 and CDR2 are MRHNA and SNTAGT. CDR3 length: 14 residues. DNA for the CDR3: TGTGCCACGTCGAAGGGAGGTACCCCATCCGAGCAGTACTTC. As protein: CATSKGGTPSEQYF.

V usage is TRBV19 and J usage is TRBJ1-5, with D maybe TRBD1 (6 bases). V gave up 3 bases and J gave up 2 bases, with 11 bases separating them. From germline, CDR1 is LNHDA and CDR2 SQIVND (reference sequence). The CDR3 contains 15 residues. The CDR3 DNA follows: TGTGCCAGTAGTATTACCCCAGGGGGCAATCAGCCCCAGCATTTT. Its translation is CASSITPGGNQPQHF.